Below are 18 T cell receptor beta chains sequenced from a single sample in a study of human T cells and chemical hapten exposure. Time point described: pre-sensitization, week 0. Treatment defined: therapeutic diphenylcyclopropenone sensitization with weekly scalp DPC. A single record per CDR3 protein comes from TCRdb applying MiXCR to the RACE reads. Among about 260,000 distinct CDR3 sequences listed, about 9% were seen once. Sequencing was performed on whole blood, taken in connection with sensitization to the hapten diphenylcyclopropenone (DPC). These receptors came from a middle-aged woman with alopecia areata. Some clones in this sample may be carry-over from other donors' samples.

In its sample, this clonotype was seen many times. This chain connects TRBV11-2 to TRBJ1-2, with a tentative D call TRBD1 (6 bases). Looked up from germline, CDR1 is SGHAT and CDR2 is FQNNGV. This CDR3 has 13 residues. V lost 5 bases to trimming and J lost 9 bases, with 16 bases between them. Here the CDR3 reads CASSPNRVVSYTF. CDR3 sequence (DNA): TGTGCCAGCAGCCCAAACAGGGTAGTGAGCTACACCTTC.

This clonotype occurred a few times. In nucleotides, the CDR3 is TGTGCCAGCAGCCAAGATCGAGGGACACAAGAGACCCAGTACTTC. Its translation: CASSQDRGTQETQYF. The chain has TRBV4-2 and TRBJ2-5; maybe TRBD1 (6 bases). There are 15 residues in the CDR3. Germline V CDR1 and CDR2: LGHNA, YNFKEQ. V lost 0 bases to trimming and J lost 2 bases, with 10 bases between them.

The gene calls are TRBV2 and TRBJ2-3; possible D gene TRBD1, 6 bases. The CDR3 loop spans 11 amino acids. Trimming shortened V by 9 bases and J by 7 bases, and 11 bases separated the two germline ends. Germline values: CDR1 SNHLY, CDR2 FYNNEI. The CDR3: CAREQGNTQYF. DNA of the CDR3: TGTGCCAGGGAACAGGGAAATACGCAGTATTTT.

This clonotype was counted a few times. V gene TRBV12-3 or TRBV12-4 combines with J gene TRBJ2-5; possibly TRBD1 or TRBD2 for D (5 bases each). This CDR3 spans 14 amino acids. V was shortened by 5 bases and J by 1 base, with 11 bases between the two germline ends. The CDR3 DNA follows: TGTGCCAGCAGTCCGGGACCGATCCAAGAGACCCAGTACTTC. Its protein product is CASSPGPIQETQYF.

Of note for this clonotype: A much larger clone lies one base from this, so it may be a read error. The chain couples TRBV9 to TRBJ1-1; no firm D call. The CDR3 runs to 16 residues. Trimming took 0 bases from V and 5 from J, leaving 17 bases between them. CDR1 and CDR2 from the germline V gene are SGDLS and YYNGEE. CDR3 nucleotide sequence: TGTGCCAGCAGCGTAGCCGCCTGGAGCGATCAGACTGAAGCTTTCTTT. It yields the protein CASSVAAWSDQTEAFF. The variable domain in full, completed from reference TRBV9 and TRBJ1-1, reads DSGVTQTPKHLITATGQRVTLRCSPRSGDLSVYWYQQSLDQGLQFLIQYYNGEERAKGNILERFSAQQFPDLHSELNLSSLELGDSALYFCASSVAAWSDQTEAFFGQGTRLTVV.

This clonotype was seen a handful of times. This chain connects TRBV7-9 to TRBJ2-3, with no clear D. Germline V lookup: CDR1 SEHNR, CDR2 FQNEAQ (reference sequence). Trimming cost V 4 bases and J 2 bases, with 16 bases left between them. This CDR3 comprises 16 residues. This CDR3 is CASSSQMMGYTDTQYF. CDR3 nucleotide sequence: TGTGCCAGCAGCTCCCAGATGATGGGTTACACAGATACGCAGTATTTT. Filled out from reference TRBV7-9 and TRBJ2-3, the complete variable domain reads DTGVSQNPRHKITKRGQNVTFRCDPISEHNRLYWYRQTLGQGPEFLTYFQNEAQLEKSRLLSDRFSAERPKGSFSTLEIQRTEQGDSAMYLCASSSQMMGYTDTQYFGPGTRLTVL.

This chain links TRBV20-1 with TRBJ2-1, with no clear D. The CDR3 extends over 15 amino acids. V was clipped by 1 base and J by 6 bases, with 16 bases between them. Germline V gives CDR1 DFQATT, CDR2 SNEGSKA (reference sequence). The CDR3 reads CSARVAKTGSNEQFF. DNA of the CDR3: TGCAGTGCTAGAGTAGCTAAGACTGGATCCAATGAGCAGTTCTTC.

This clonotype appeared a few times. This sequence joins TRBV7-9 and TRBJ1-6; no firm D call. CDR1 SEHNR and CDR2 FQNEAQ come from the germline V gene (reference sequence). The V end was cut by 2 bases, the J end by 9 bases, with 8 bases between. CDR3 length: 13 residues. CDR3 residues: CASSLNSLSPLHF. Written as DNA, the CDR3 is TGTGCCAGCAGCTTAAATTCCCTTTCACCCCTCCACTTT.

This clonotype was counted only a few times. V usage is TRBV5-1 and J usage is TRBJ2-1; TRBD2 matches 13 bases. The germline CDR1 and CDR2 sequences are SGHRS and YFSETQ. The length of the CDR3 is 17 residues. Unmatched junction bases numbered 10, after V lost 2 bases and J lost 8 bases. The CDR3 DNA reads as TGCGCCAGCAGCTTCCTCCGGACTAGCGGGAGCCCACATGAGCAGTTCTTC. Protein: CASSFLRTSGSPHEQFF.

The chain couples TRBV6-6 to TRBJ2-1, with D uncertain. The CDR3 spans 14 residues. The V end was cut by 2 bases, the J end by 8 bases, with 13 bases between. From germline, CDR1 is MNHNY and CDR2 SVGAGI (reference sequence). CDR3 coding DNA: TGTGCCAGCAGTTACAGCATGGTGGCGGATGAGCAGTTCTTC. Residues: CASSYSMVADEQFF.

V is TRBV11-1 and J is TRBJ2-3, with 10 nucleotides matching TRBD2. This CDR3 region has 16 residues. Losses at the gene ends were 5 bases for V and 4 bases for J; bases not matched to a gene: 9. Germline V gives CDR1 SGHAT, CDR2 FQDESV (reference sequence). CDR3 nucleotides: TGTGCCAGCAGCCTCGAAGCGGGAGGGCCTCCAGATACGCAGTATTTT. Translation: CASSLEAGGPPDTQYF.

This clonotype was seen a handful of times. V usage is TRBV12-3 or TRBV12-4 and J usage is TRBJ1-2; D call uncertain. The CDR3 is made up of 14 amino acids. Trimming stripped 5 bases from V and 4 bases from J, with 14 bases between. CDR3 DNA sequence: TGTGCCAGCAGTCCGTCGGTTGCGGGCTATGGCTACACCTTC. It codes for CASSPSVAGYGYTF.

The CDR3 sequence: CASSIARTSGRYTDTQYF. The CDR3 DNA reads as TGTGCCAGTAGTATTGCCCGAACTAGCGGGAGGTATACAGATACGCAGTATTTT. The chain couples TRBV19 to TRBJ2-3, with 12 bases matching TRBD2. The germline CDR1 and CDR2 sequences are LNHDA and SQIVND (reference sequence). V was clipped by 3 bases and J by 3 bases; unmatched bases: 10. The CDR3 length is 18 residues.

The rearrangement joins TRBV5-1 to TRBJ1-4; a weak D match, TRBD1 (6 bases). Germline lookup yields CDR1 SGHRS and CDR2 YFSETQ. Trimming pared 4 bases from V and 10 bases from J, leaving 20 bases between. The CDR3 spans 15 residues. The chain's CDR3 is CASSLDSLMVGKLFF. The DNA of the CDR3 is TGCGCCAGCAGCCTGGACAGCCTCATGGTGGGAAAACTGTTTTTT.

This clonotype was counted a few times. The chain's CDR3 is CASIKFTPGQKSTDTQYF. CDR3 bases: TGTGCCAGCATCAAATTCACCCCGGGACAGAAAAGCACAGATACGCAGTATTTT. This chain uses TRBV7-2 with TRBJ2-3; 7 bases line up with TRBD1. The CDR3 consists of 18 residues. Unmatched junction bases numbered 16, after V lost 7 bases and J lost 0 bases. Germline V CDR1 and CDR2: SGHTA, FQGNSA. The full variable domain, rest sourced from reference TRBV7-2 and TRBJ2-3, is GAGVSQSPSNKVTEKGKDVELRCDPISGHTALYWYRQSLGQGLEFLIYFQGNSAPDKSGLPSDRFSAERTGGSVSTLTIQRTQQEDSAVYLCASIKFTPGQKSTDTQYFGPGTRLTVL.

This chain joins TRBV24-1 and TRBJ2-3; TRBD1 matches at 9 bases. The junction had 4 bases not matched to a gene; V was cut back by 3 bases and J by 1 base. This CDR3 has 16 residues. Per germline, CDR1 KGHDR and CDR2 SFDVKD. The CDR3 sequence is CATSDGDRVGTDTQYF. The CDR3 nucleotides are TGTGCCACCAGTGATGGGGACAGGGTTGGCACAGATACGCAGTATTTT.

The chain has TRBV5-4 and TRBJ1-2; 11 bases match TRBD1. With 2 bases clipped from V and 3 bases from J, the junction kept 3 bases outside the gene matches. Germline CDR1 SGHNT, CDR2 YYREEE (reference sequence). This CDR3 has 15 residues. CDR3 sequence: CASSFLGQGDYGYTF. CDR3 in DNA: TGTGCCAGCAGCTTCCTGGGACAGGGGGACTATGGCTACACCTTC.

This chain joins TRBV27 and TRBJ2-1, with D possibly being TRBD1 or TRBD2 (5 bases each). Germline V gene sequence: CDR1 MNHEY, CDR2 SMNVEV (reference sequence). The CDR3 totals 15 residues. V lost 5 bases and J 6 bases, leaving 17 bases between the germline ends. CDR3 coding DNA: TGTGCCAGCAGTGAATACGGGACCCTGGGCAATGAGCAGTTCTTC. Protein: CASSEYGTLGNEQFF.